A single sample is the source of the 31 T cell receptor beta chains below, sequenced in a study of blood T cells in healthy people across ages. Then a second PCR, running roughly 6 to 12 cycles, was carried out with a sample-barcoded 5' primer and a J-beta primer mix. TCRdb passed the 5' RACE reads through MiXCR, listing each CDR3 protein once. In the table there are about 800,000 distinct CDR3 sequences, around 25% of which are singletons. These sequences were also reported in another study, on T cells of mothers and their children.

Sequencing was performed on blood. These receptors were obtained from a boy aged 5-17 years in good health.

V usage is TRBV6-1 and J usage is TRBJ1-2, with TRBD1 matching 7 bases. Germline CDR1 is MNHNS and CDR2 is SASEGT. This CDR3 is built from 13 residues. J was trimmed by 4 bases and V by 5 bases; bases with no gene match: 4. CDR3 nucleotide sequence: TGTGCCAGCAGTACAGGGGTCCTCTATGGCTACACCTTC. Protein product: CASSTGVLYGYTF.

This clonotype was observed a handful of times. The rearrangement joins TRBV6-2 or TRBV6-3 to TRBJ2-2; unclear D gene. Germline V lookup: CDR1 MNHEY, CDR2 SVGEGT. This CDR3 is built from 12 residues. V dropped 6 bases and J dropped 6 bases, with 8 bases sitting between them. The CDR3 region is CASSPFPGELFF. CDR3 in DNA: TGTGCCAGCAGCCCCTTCCCCGGGGAGCTGTTTTTT.

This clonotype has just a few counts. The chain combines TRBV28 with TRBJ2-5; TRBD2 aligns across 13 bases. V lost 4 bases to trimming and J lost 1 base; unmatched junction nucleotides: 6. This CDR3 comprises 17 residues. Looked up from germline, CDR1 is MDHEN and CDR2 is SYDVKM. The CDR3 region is CASSSPRLAGGQETQYF. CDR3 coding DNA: TGTGCCAGCAGTTCCCCCAGACTAGCGGGGGGCCAAGAGACCCAGTACTTC.

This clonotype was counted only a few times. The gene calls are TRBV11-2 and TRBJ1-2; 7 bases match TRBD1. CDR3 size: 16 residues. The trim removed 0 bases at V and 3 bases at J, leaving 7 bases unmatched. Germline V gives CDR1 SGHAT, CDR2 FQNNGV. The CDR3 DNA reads TGTGCCAGCAGCTTAGAACCACAGGGGAGTTACTATGGCTACACCTTC. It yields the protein CASSLEPQGSYYGYTF.

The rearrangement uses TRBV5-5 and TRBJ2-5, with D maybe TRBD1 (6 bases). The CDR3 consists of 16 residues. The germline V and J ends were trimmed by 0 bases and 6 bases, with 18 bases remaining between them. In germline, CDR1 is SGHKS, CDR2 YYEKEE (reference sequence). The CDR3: CASSLVKGTSGQTQYF. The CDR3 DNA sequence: TGTGCCAGCAGCTTGGTGAAGGGGACATCCGGGCAGACCCAGTACTTC.

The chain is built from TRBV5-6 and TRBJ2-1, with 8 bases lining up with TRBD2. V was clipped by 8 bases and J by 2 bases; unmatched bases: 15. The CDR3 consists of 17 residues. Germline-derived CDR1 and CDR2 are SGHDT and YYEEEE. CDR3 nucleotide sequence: TGTGCCAGTACCAAGGTCCGGCGGGAGGTTACCTACAATGAGCAGTTCTTC. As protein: CASTKVRREVTYNEQFF.

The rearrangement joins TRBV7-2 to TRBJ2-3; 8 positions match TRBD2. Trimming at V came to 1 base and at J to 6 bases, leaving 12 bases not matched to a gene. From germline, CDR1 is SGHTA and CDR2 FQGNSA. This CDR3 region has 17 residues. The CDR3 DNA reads TGTGCCAGCAGCTTAGGTCCTATAGCGGGCGGGGGGGATACGCAGTATTTT. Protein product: CASSLGPIAGGGDTQYF.

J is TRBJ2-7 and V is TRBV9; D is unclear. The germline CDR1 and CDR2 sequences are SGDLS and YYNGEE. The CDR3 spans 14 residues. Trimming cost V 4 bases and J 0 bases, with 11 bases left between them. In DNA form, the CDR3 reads TGTGCCAGCAGCCTTTTGGTGGACTCCTACGAGCAGTACTTC. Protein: CASSLLVDSYEQYF.

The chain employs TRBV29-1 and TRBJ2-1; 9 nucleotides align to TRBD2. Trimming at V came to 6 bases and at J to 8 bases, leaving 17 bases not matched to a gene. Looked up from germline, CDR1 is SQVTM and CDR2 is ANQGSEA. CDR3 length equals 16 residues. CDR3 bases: TGCAGCGTCTTCCAACCATCTAGCGGGGTAGTCGATGAGCAGTTCTTC. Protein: CSVFQPSSGVVDEQFF.

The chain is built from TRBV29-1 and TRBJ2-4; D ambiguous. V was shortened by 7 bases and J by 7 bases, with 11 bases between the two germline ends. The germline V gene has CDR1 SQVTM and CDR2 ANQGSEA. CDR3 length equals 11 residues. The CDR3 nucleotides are TGCAGCGGACGAGAAGGGAACATTCAGTACTTC. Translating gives CSGREGNIQYF.

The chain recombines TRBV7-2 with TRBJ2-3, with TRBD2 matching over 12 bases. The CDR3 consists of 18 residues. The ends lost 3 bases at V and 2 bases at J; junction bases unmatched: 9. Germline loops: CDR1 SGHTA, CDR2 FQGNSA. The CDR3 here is CASSLRPTSGGTTDTQYF. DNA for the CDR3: TGTGCCAGCAGCTTGCGCCCAACTAGCGGGGGGACCACAGATACGCAGTATTTT.

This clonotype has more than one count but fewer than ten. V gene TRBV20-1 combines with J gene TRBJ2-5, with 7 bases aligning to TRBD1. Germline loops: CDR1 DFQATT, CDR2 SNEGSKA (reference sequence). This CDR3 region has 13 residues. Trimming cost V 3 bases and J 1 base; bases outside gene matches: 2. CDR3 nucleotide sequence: TGCAGTGCTAGGACAGGGTTCCAAGAGACCCAGTACTTC. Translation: CSARTGFQETQYF.

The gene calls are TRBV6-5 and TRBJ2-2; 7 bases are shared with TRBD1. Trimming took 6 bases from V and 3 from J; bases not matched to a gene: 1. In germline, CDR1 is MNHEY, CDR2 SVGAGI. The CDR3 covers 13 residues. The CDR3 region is CASRGQYTGELFF. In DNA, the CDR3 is TGTGCCAGCAGGGGACAGTACACCGGGGAGCTGTTTTTT.

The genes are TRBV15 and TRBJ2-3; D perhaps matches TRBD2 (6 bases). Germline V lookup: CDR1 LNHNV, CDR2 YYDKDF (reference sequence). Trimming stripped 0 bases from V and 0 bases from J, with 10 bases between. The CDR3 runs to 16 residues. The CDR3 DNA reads TGTGCCACCAGCAGAGATCTGGAGGGAAGCACAGATACGCAGTATTTT. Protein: CATSRDLEGSTDTQYF.

The CDR3 protein is CASKPGRAGELFF. CDR3 sequence (DNA): TGTGCCAGCAAGCCGGGCAGGGCCGGGGAGCTGTTTTTT. V is TRBV2 and J is TRBJ2-2; tentatively, D is TRBD1 (5 bases). Germline V gene data show CDR1 as SNHLY and CDR2 as FYNNEI. V dropped 7 bases and J dropped 6 bases, with 12 bases sitting between them. The length of the CDR3 is 13 residues.

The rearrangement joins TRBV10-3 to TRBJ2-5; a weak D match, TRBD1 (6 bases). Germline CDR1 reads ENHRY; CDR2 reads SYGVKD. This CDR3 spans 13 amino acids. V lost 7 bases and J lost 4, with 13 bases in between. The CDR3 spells CAIKAGELETQYF. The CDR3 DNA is TGTGCCATCAAGGCAGGGGAGTTAGAGACCCAGTACTTC.

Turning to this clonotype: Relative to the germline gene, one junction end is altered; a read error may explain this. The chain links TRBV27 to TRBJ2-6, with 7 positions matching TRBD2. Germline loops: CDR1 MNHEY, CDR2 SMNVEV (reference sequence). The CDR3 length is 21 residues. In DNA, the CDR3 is TGTGCCAGCAGTTTCCTTTATGGATGGGAGGGAGGGGACTCTGGGACCAACGTCCTGACTTTC. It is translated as CASSFLYGWEGGDSGTNVLTF.

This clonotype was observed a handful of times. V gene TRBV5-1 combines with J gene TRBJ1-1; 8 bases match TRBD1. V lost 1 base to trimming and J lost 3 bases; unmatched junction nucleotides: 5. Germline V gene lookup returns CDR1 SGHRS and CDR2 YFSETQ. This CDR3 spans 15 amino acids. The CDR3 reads CASSLLQGGDTEAFF. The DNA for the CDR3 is TGCGCCAGCAGCTTGTTACAGGGGGGGGACACTGAAGCTTTCTTT. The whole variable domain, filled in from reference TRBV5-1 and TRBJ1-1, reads KAGVTQTPRYLIKTRGQQVTLSCSPISGHRSVSWYQQTPGQGLQFLFEYFSETQRNKGNFPGRFSGRQFSNSRSEMNVSTLELGDSALYLCASSLLQGGDTEAFFGQGTRLTVV.

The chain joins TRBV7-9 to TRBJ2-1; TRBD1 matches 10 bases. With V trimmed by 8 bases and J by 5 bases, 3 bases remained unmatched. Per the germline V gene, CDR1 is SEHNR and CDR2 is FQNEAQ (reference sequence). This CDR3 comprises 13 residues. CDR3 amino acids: CASGGTGDNEQFF. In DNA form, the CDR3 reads TGTGCCAGCGGGGGGACAGGGGACAATGAGCAGTTCTTC.

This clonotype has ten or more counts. The CDR3 is CASSRLGRETGELFF. The CDR3 DNA is TGTGCCAGCAGCCGACTAGGGAGGGAAACCGGGGAGCTGTTTTTT. The rearrangement uses TRBV7-2 and TRBJ2-2; 7 bases map to TRBD2. Per the germline V gene, CDR1 is SGHTA and CDR2 is FQGNSA. CDR3 length equals 15 residues. V trimming: 5 bases; J trimming: 5 bases; junction bases outside the gene matches: 8. Together with reference TRBV7-2 and TRBJ2-2, the CDR3 gives the full variable domain: GAGVSQSPSNKVTEKGKDVELRCDPISGHTALYWYRQSLGQGLEFLIYFQGNSAPDKSGLPSDRFSAERTGGSVSTLTIQRTQQEDSAVYLCASSRLGRETGELFFGEGSRLTVL.

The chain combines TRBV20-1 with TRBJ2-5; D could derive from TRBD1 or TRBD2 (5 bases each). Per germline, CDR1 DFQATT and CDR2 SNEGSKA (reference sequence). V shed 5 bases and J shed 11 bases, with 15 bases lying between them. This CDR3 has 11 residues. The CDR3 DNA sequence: TGCAGTGCTCAGGGAGATCAAGAGCAGTACTTC. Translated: CSAQGDQEQYF.

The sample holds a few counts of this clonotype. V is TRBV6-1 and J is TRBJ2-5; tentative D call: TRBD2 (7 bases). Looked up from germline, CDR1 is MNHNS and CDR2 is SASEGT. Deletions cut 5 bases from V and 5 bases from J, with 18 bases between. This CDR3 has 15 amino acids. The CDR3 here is CASSLEGGASETQYF. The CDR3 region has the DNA TGTGCCAGCAGTCTAGAAGGGGGGGCCTCGGAGACCCAGTACTTC.

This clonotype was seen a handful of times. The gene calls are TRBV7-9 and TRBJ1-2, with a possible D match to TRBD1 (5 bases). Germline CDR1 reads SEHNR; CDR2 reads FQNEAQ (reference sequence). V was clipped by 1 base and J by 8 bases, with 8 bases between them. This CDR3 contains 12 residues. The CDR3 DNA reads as TGTGCCAGCAGCTTAGTCACAGGCGGCTACACCTTC. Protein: CASSLVTGGYTF. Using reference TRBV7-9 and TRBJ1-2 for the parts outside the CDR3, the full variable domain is DTGVSQNPRHKITKRGQNVTFRCDPISEHNRLYWYRQTLGQGPEFLTYFQNEAQLEKSRLLSDRFSAERPKGSFSTLEIQRTEQGDSAMYLCASSLVTGGYTFGSGTRLTVV.

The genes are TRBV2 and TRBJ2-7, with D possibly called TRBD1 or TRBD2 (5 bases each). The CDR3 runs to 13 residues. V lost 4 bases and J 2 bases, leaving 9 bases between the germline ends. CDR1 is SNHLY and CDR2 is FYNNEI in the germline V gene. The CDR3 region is CASSGDETYEQYF. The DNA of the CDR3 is TGTGCCAGCAGTGGGGACGAAACCTACGAGCAGTACTTC.

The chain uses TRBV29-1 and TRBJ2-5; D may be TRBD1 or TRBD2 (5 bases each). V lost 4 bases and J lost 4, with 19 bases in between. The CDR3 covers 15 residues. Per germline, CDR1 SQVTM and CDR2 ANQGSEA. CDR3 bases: TGCAGCGTTGCTCTTGGGACCGGGAAGGGAGAGACCCAGTACTTC. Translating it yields CSVALGTGKGETQYF.

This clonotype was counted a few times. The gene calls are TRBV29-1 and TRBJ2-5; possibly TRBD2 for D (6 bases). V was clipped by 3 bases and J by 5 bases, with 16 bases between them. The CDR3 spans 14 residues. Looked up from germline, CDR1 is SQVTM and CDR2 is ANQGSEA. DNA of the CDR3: TGCAGCGTTGATTTCGGGACTCGGGGGGAGACCCAGTACTTC. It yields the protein CSVDFGTRGETQYF.

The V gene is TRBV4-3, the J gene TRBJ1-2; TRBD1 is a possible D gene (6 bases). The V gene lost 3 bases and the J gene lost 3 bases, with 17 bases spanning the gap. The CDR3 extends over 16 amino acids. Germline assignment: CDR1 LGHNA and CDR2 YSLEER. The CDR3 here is CASSQGKLGGDYGYTF. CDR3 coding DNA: TGCGCCAGCAGCCAGGGGAAATTAGGGGGGGACTATGGCTACACCTTC.

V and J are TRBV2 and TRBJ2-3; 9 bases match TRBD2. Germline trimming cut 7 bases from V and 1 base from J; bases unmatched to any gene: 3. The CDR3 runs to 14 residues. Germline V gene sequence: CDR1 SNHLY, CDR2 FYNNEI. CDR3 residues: CASTPSGGTDTQYF. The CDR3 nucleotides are TGTGCCAGCACCCCTAGCGGGGGCACAGATACGCAGTATTTT.

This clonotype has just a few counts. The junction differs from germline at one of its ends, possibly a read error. Here the CDR3 reads CGVVGGGNTEAFF. Written as DNA, the CDR3 is TGCGGCGTTGTCGGTGGGGGGAACACTGAAGCTTTCTTT. V and J are TRBV29-1 and TRBJ1-1; D is possibly TRBD1 (5 bases). The CDR3 loop spans 13 amino acids. Germline values: CDR1 SQVTM, CDR2 ANQGSEA.

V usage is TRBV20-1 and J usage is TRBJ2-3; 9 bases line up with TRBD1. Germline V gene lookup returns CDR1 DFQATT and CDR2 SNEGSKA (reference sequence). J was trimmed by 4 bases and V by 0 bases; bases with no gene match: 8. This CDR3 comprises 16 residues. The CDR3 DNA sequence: TGCAGTGCTAGAGACCAACAGGGGGCGCAGGCAGATACGCAGTATTTT. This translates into CSARDQQGAQADTQYF.

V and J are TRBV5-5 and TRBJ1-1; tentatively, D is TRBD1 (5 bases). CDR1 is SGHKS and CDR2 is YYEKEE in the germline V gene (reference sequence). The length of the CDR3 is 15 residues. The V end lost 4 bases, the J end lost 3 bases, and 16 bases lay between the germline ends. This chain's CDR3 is CASSTRDRADTEAFF. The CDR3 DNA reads TGTGCCAGCAGCACCAGGGACCGGGCTGACACTGAAGCTTTCTTT.